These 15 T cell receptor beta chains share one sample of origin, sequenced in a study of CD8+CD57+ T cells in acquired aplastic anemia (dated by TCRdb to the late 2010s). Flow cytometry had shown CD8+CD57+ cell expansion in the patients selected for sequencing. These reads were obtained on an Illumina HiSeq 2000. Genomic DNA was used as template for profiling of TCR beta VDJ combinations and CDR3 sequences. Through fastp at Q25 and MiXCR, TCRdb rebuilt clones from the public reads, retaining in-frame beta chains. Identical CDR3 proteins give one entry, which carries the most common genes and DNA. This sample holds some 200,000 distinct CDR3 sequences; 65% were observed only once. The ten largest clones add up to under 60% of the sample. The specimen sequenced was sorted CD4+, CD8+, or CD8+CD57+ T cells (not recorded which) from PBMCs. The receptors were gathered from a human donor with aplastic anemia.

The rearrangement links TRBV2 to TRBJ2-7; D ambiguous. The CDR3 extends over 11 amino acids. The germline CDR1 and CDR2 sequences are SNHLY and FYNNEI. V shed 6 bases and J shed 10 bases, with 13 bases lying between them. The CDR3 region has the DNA TGTGCCAGCAGGTCAGTCAGACCCCAGTACTTC. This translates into CASRSVRPQYF.

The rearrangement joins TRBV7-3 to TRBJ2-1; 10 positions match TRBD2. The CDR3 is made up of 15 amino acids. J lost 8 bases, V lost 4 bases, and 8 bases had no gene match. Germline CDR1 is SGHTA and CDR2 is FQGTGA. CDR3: CASSSLLAGEHEQFF. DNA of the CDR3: TGTGCCAGCAGCTCCCTTCTAGCGGGAGAGCATGAGCAGTTCTTC.

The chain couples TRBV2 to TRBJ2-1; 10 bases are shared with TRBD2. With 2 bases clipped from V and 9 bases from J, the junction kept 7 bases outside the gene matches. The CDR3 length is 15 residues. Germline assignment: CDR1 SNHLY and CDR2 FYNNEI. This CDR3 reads CASSESSGGSIEQFF. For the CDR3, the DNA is TGTGCCAGCAGTGAAAGTAGCGGGGGGAGTATTGAGCAGTTCTTC.

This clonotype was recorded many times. The CDR3: CASRVIFDTQYF. The DNA of the CDR3 is TGTGCCAGTAGAGTGATTTTTGATACGCAGTATTTT. The rearrangement links TRBV19 to TRBJ2-3; D remains unclear. The CDR3 loop spans 12 amino acids. Germline values: CDR1 LNHDA, CDR2 SQIVND (reference sequence). V was shortened by 6 bases and J by 6 bases, with 10 bases between the two germline ends. Supplemented by reference TRBV19 and TRBJ2-3, the full variable domain reads DGGITQSPKYLFRKEGQNVTLSCEQNLNHDAMYWYRQDPGQGLRLIYYSQIVNDFQKGDIAEGYSVSREKKESFPLTVTSAQKNPTAFYLCASRVIFDTQYFGPGTRLTVL.

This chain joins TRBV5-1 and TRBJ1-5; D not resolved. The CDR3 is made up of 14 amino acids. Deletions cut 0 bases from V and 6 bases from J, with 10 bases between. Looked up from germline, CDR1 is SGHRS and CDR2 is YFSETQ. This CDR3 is CASSLGPWGQPQHF. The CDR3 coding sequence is TGCGCCAGCAGCTTGGGGCCTTGGGGTCAGCCCCAGCATTTT.

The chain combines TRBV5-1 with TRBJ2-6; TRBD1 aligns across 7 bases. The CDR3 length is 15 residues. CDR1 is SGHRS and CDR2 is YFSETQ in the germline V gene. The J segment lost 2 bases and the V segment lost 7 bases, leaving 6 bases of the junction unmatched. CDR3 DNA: TGCGCCAGCGGCCTTCAGGGGGCTGGGGCCAACGTCCTGACTTTC. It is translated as CASGLQGAGANVLTF.

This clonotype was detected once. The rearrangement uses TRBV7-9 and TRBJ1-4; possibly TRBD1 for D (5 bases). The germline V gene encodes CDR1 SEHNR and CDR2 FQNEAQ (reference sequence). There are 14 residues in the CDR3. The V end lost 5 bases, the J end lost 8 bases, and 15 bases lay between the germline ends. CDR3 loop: CASSRTRVREKLFF. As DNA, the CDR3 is TGTGCCAGCAGCCGAACCAGGGTGAGGGAAAAACTGTTTTTT.

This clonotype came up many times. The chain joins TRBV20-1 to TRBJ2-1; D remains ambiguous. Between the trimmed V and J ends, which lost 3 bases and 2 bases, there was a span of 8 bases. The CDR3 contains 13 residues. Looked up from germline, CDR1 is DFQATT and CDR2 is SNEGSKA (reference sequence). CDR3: CSARTLTYNEQFF. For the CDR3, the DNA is TGCAGTGCTAGGACACTCACCTACAATGAGCAGTTCTTC.

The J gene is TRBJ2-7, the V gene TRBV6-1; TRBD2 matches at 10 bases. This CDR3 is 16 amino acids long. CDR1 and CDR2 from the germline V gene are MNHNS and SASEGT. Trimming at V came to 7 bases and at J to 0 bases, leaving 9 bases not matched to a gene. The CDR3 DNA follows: TGTGCCAGCACTCGAAGCGGGAGGGGTCTCTCCTACGAGCAGTACTTC. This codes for CASTRSGRGLSYEQYF.

The CDR3 region has the DNA TGTGCCAGCAGCCCCGGGAGGGGATACGGGACTAGCACAGATACGCAGTATTTT. Translating it yields CASSPGRGYGTSTDTQYF. The V and J genes are TRBV7-2 and TRBJ2-3; the match to TRBD2 covers 8 bases. Losses at the gene ends were 5 bases for V and 0 bases for J; bases not matched to a gene: 13. This CDR3 is built from 18 residues. CDR1 and CDR2 (germline): SGHTA, FQGNSA.

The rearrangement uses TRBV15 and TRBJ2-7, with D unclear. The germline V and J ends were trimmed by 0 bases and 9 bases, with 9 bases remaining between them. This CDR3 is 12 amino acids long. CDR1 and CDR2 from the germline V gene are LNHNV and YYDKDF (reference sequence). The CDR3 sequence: CATSREGIGQYF. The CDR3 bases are TGTGCCACCAGCAGAGAAGGGATCGGGCAGTACTTC.

The CDR3 sequence: CASSTSTGTGGSSYEQYF. The CDR3, as DNA: TGTGCCAGCAGTACCTCGACCGGGACAGGGGGAAGCTCCTACGAGCAGTACTTC. The rearrangement uses TRBV27 and TRBJ2-7; TRBD1 aligns across 11 bases. With 5 bases clipped from V and 0 bases from J, the junction kept 12 bases outside the gene matches. The CDR3 runs 18 residues. Germline values: CDR1 MNHEY, CDR2 SMNVEV (reference sequence).

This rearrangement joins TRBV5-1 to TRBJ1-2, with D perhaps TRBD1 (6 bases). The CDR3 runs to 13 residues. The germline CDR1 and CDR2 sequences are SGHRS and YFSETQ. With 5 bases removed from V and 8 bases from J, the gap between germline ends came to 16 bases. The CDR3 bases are TGCGCCAGCAGTCCACAGGGAGAGAGAGGCTACACCTTC. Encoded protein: CASSPQGERGYTF.

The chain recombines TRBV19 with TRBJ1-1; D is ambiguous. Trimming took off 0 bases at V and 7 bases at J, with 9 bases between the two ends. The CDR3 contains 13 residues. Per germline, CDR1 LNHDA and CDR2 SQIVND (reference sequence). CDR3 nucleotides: TGTGCCAGTAGTATAGATGAGGGAAGTGAAGCTTTCTTT. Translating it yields CASSIDEGSEAFF.

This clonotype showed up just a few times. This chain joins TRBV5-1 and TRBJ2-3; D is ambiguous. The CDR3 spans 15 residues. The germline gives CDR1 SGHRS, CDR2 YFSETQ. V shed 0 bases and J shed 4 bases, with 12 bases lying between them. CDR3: CASSLGVGNPDTQYF. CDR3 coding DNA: TGCGCCAGCAGCTTGGGAGTTGGGAACCCAGATACGCAGTATTTT.